A selection of T cell receptor beta chains follows, all from one sample in a study of blood T cells in healthy people across ages. TCRdb ran MiXCR on the 5' RACE reads and lists one entry per CDR3 protein. The table records about 1.4 million distinct CDR3 sequences, approximately 59% of them present only once. The specimen was blood. These receptors were collected from a man between 18 and 29 years old in good health. CDR3s include the opening cysteine and the closing phenylalanine or tryptophan. The order of the fields is D gene, clone size, V gene, J gene, CDR3 DNA, CDR3 protein. D genes are given only for firm matches. Clone size, where shown, is once, few, many, or a class for clones that have expanded.

d_gene: TRBD1; abundance: many; v_gene: TRBV4-3; j_gene: TRBJ2-3; CDR3nt: TGCGCCAGCAGCTCCCGGGGCAGGGGGTACACAGATACGCAGTATTTT; CDR3aa: CASSSRGRGYTDTQYF
d_gene: TRBD1; abundance: NA; v_gene: TRBV28; j_gene: TRBJ2-1; CDR3nt: TGTGCCAGCAGTTTCACGGAGGAACTTGGTAAGGGGGCTTACAATGAGCAGTTCTTC; CDR3aa: CASSFTEELGKGAYNEQFF
d_gene: TRBD1; abundance: once; v_gene: TRBV6-1; j_gene: TRBJ2-7; CDR3nt: TGTGCCAGCAGACCCTACGGACAGGGGGTCCCCGACGAGCAGTACTTC; CDR3aa: CASRPYGQGVPDEQYF
d_gene: NA; abundance: NA; v_gene: TRBV6-1; j_gene: TRBJ1-5; CDR3nt: TGTGCCGGGAATAGGGAATTGGGACAGCCCCAGCATTTT; CDR3aa: CAGNRELGQPQHF
d_gene: NA; abundance: NA; v_gene: TRBV20-1; j_gene: TRBJ2-7; CDR3nt: TGCAGTGCTGGGCCTGGGGAGTCGTACGAGCAGTACTTC; CDR3aa: CSAGPGESYEQYF
d_gene: TRBD1; abundance: NA; v_gene: TRBV27; j_gene: TRBJ2-7; CDR3nt: TGTGCCAGCTGGGACAGCCCCTACGGGCAGTACTTC; CDR3aa: CASWDSPYGQYF
d_gene: NA; abundance: NA; v_gene: TRBV6-4; j_gene: TRBJ2-1; CDR3nt: TGTGCCAGCTCAAGGACGGCACTGTGGCTCGCCGATGAGCAGTTCTTC; CDR3aa: CASSRTALWLADEQFF
d_gene: NA; abundance: NA; v_gene: TRBV5-1; j_gene: TRBJ2-6; CDR3nt: TGCGCCAGCATTAGGCGATTTGCTGGGGCCAACGTCCTGACTTTC; CDR3aa: CASIRRFAGANVLTF
d_gene: NA; abundance: NA; v_gene: TRBV2; j_gene: TRBJ2-1; CDR3nt: TGTGCCAGCAGTCTTAGGGTTGTGGACAATGAGCAGTTCTTC; CDR3aa: CASSLRVVDNEQFF
d_gene: NA; abundance: once; v_gene: TRBV3-1; j_gene: TRBJ2-5; CDR3nt: TGTGCCAGCAGCCAAGGGGGACTTAATCGGGAGACCCAGTACTTC; CDR3aa: CASSQGGLNRETQYF
d_gene: TRBD1; abundance: NA; v_gene: TRBV29-1; j_gene: TRBJ1-1; CDR3nt: TGCAGCGTTGGACAGGGGCTCGCTAACACTGAAGCTTTCTTT; CDR3aa: CSVGQGLANTEAFF
d_gene: NA; abundance: NA; v_gene: TRBV7-2; j_gene: TRBJ2-5; CDR3nt: TGTGCCAGCAGCCCGAACCCCGGACCGGGTCGTGAGCAGTACTTC; CDR3aa: CASSPNPGPGREQYF
d_gene: NA; abundance: NA; v_gene: TRBV6-2/TRBV6-3; j_gene: TRBJ2-1; CDR3nt: TGTGCCAGCAAAGCAGGGAACATGTTGAGCTCCTACGAGCAGTTCTTC; CDR3aa: CASKAGNMLSSYEQFF
d_gene: TRBD1; abundance: NA; v_gene: TRBV27; j_gene: TRBJ1-2; CDR3nt: TGTGCCAGCAGTTTGGGACAGGGGGCCCTCTACACCTTC; CDR3aa: CASSLGQGALYTF
d_gene: NA; abundance: few; v_gene: TRBV27; j_gene: TRBJ2-1; CDR3nt: TGTGCCAGTTCGGGGCGGCCACTTGAGCAGTTCTTC; CDR3aa: CASSGRPLEQFF
d_gene: NA; abundance: NA; v_gene: TRBV7-9; j_gene: TRBJ1-1; CDR3nt: TGTGCCAGCAGCTTAGGTGGGACATCCCAAGCTTTCTTT; CDR3aa: CASSLGGTSQAFF
d_gene: NA; abundance: NA; v_gene: TRBV29-1; j_gene: TRBJ2-5; CDR3nt: TGCAGCGCCTTGCCTTTGGAAGAGACCCAGTACTTC; CDR3aa: CSALPLEETQYF
d_gene: NA; abundance: NA; v_gene: TRBV4-1; j_gene: TRBJ1-1; CDR3nt: TGCGCCAGCAGTTTGGCCAGGGTGGGGAGCGAAGCTTTCTTT; CDR3aa: CASSLARVGSEAFF
d_gene: NA; abundance: few; v_gene: TRBV29-1; j_gene: TRBJ2-1; CDR3nt: TGCAGCGTTGAAGAGCGGGTGAATGAGCAGTTCTTC; CDR3aa: CSVEERVNEQFF
d_gene: NA; abundance: NA; v_gene: TRBV6-5; j_gene: TRBJ2-1; CDR3nt: TGTGCCAGCAGACGAGGGTTGGGCAGGGCGCAGTTCTTC; CDR3aa: CASRRGLGRAQFF
d_gene: NA; abundance: NA; v_gene: TRBV29-1; j_gene: TRBJ2-7; CDR3nt: TGCAGCGTTGTCGTTGTGGACAAGTCCTACGAGCAGTACTTC; CDR3aa: CSVVVVDKSYEQYF
d_gene: NA; abundance: few; v_gene: TRBV6-5; j_gene: TRBJ2-7; CDR3nt: TGTGCCAGCAGCCGCTCGGGCGTATACGAGCAGTACTTC; CDR3aa: CASSRSGVYEQYF
d_gene: NA; abundance: NA; v_gene: TRBV20-1; j_gene: TRBJ1-2; CDR3nt: TGCAGTGCTATAAGGCAACGTGGAGACTATGGCTACACCTTC; CDR3aa: CSAIRQRGDYGYTF